This T cell receptor (beta chain) was obtained from a study of T cells after yellow fever vaccination. Findings and limits, study-wide: Few clonotypes appeared in both CD4 and CD8 compartments. In post-booster samples, most primary-vaccination clones reappeared (roughly 96% CD4, about 91% CD8). Contamination of FACS-sorted repertoires by abundant clonotypes from the bulk population could occur.

V lost 3 bases to trimming and J lost 7 bases, with 14 bases between them. CDR1 and CDR2 (germline): SGHNT, YYREEE (reference sequence). The CDR3 runs to 14 residues. At least ten counts were recorded for this clonotype. The antigen is unknown. In TCRdb, the 5' RACE reads were re-called with MiXCR into one record per CDR3 protein. The sample includes more than 95,000 distinct CDR3 sequences, roughly 7.2% of them seen just once. This specimen was CD4+ T cells sorted from PBMCs, taken about 49 days after the first yellow fever vaccination. The clonotype originates from a man aged 18 to 35 who received the YFV17D yellow fever vaccine. The chain uses TRBV5-4 and TRBJ1-3; the D gene is possibly TRBD1 (6 bases). CDR3 DNA: TGTGCCAGCAGCTCGGAGGGGGGGAGTAACACCATATATTTT. This codes for CASSSEGGSNTIYF.